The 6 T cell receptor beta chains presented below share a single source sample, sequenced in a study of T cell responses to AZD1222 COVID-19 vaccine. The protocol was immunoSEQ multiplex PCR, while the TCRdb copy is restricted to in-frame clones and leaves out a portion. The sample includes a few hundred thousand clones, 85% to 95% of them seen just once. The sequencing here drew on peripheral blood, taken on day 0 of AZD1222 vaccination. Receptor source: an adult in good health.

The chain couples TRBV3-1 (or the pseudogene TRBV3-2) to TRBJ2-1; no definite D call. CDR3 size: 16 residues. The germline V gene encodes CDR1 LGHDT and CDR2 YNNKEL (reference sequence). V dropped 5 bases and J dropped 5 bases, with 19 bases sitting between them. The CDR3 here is CASSRLGFHSDNEQFF. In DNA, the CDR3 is TGTGCCAGCAGCAGGTTAGGTTTCCATTCCGACAATGAGCAGTTCTTC.

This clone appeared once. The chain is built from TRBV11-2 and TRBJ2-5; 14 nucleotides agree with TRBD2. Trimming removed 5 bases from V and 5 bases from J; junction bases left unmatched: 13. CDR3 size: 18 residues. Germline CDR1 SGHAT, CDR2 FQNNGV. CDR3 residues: CASSKRLRGLAGVETQYF. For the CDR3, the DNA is TGTGCCAGCAGCAAACGACTAAGGGGACTAGCGGGGGTCGAGACCCAGTACTTC.

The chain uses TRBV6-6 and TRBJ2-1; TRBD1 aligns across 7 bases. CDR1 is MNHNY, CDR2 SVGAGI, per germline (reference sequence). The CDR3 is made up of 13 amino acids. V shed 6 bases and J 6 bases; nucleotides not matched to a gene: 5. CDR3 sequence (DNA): TGTGCCAGCAGGCCTCGGGACAGCAATGAGCAGTTCTTC. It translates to CASRPRDSNEQFF.

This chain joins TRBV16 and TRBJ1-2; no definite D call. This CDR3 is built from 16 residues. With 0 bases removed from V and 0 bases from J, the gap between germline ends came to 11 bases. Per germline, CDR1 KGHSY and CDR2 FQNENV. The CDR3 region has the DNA TGTGCCAGCAGCCAATCAATCCGGAGAGCTAACTATGGCTACACCTTC. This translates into CASSQSIRRANYGYTF. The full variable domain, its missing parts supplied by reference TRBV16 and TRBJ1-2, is GEEVAQTPKHLVRGEGQKAKLYCAPIKGHSYVFWYQQVLKNEFKFLISFQNENVFDETGMPKERFSAKCLPNSPCSLEIQATKLEDSAVYFCASSQSIRRANYGYTFGSGTRLTVV.

For the CDR3, the DNA is TGTGCCAGCAGCTCCACGGGAGGGACTCCTGGGAATGAGCAGTTCTTC. Translated, it gives CASSSTGGTPGNEQFF. The chain couples TRBV9 to TRBJ2-1; TRBD2 matches at 8 bases. Germline CDR1 reads SGDLS; CDR2 reads YYNGEE. V shed 4 bases and J 7 bases; nucleotides not matched to a gene: 13. The CDR3 loop spans 16 amino acids.

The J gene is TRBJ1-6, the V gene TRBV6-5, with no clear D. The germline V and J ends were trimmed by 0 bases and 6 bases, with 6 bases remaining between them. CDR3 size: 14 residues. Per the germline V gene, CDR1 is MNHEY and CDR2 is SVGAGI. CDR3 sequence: CASSYSSRNSPLHF. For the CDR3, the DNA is TGTGCCAGCAGTTACTCGAGTCGTAATTCACCCCTCCACTTT.